These T cell receptor beta chains were read from a single sample in a study of blood T cell repertoires in COVID-19. Profiling relied on immunoSEQ multiplex PCR, and the TCRdb table lists in-frame clones only, not all of them. The sample lists a few hundred thousand clones, around 86% occurring once. The specimen was PBMCs or T cells enriched from blood (not recorded which). The receptors derive from a woman between 45 and 65 years old who had recovered from COVID-19. CDR3s leave out the opening cysteine and the closing phenylalanine or tryptophan.

V	J	CDR3
TRBV5-1	TRBJ1-2	ASSLDGTGYGYT
TRBV3-1/TRBV3-2	TRBJ1-2	ASSQARTGNHGYT
TRBV4-1	TRBJ2-2	ASSQVQGTGELF
TRBV5-1	TRBJ2-5	ASSVAGVQETQY
TRBV2	TRBJ1-2	ASSGQANYGYT
TRBV7-9	TRBJ1-1	ASSLGQGNTEAF
TRBV5-4	TRBJ1-6	ASSRARTGNSPLH
TRBV7-9	TRBJ1-4	ASSAERDRRGEKLF
TRBV15	TRBJ2-7	ATSREGTGAGEQY
TRBV15	TRBJ2-2	ATSRGQGSVPGELF
TRBV12-3/TRBV12-4	TRBJ1-1	ASSTRGGTEAF
TRBV10-2	TRBJ2-7	ASSESRTGDYEQY
TRBV5-1	TRBJ1-2	ASGAAGVSYGYT
TRBV11-3	TRBJ2-3	ASTRTSGRVPTDTQY
TRBV13	TRBJ1-6	ASSLGQKGYNSPLH
TRBV11-2	TRBJ2-5	ASSRGQQETQY
TRBV18	TRBJ1-5	ASSRDRQGWGNQPQH
TRBV2	TRBJ1-6	ASSPPVFLPLH
TRBV6-2/TRBV6-3	TRBJ1-5	ASSYRGNRDINQPQH
TRBV5-4	TRBJ1-2	ASSSPNRGNYGYT
TRBV12-3/TRBV12-4	TRBJ2-7	ASSPGSYEQY
TRBV11-1	TRBJ1-1	ASSSKTGVEGEAF
TRBV29-1	TRBJ1-1	SVDRGLPPNTEAF